This T cell receptor beta chain was profiled in a study of PD-1 blockade in classical Hodgkin lymphoma. CDR1 is SGHAT and CDR2 is FQDESV in the germline V gene (reference sequence). V was shortened by 4 bases and J by 3 bases, with 9 bases between the two germline ends. The CDR3 consists of 14 residues. The data were produced by immunoSEQ multiplex PCR, yet TCRdb's version contains in-frame clones alone and is incomplete. The sample yields some 2,700 clones, 60% to 75% seen once. Comments on this clone: Its antigen is not known.

Every patient had relapsed following autologous stem cell transplantation, and cohorts differed in brentuximab vedotin exposure. The CD8+ T cells came from thawed PBMCs through magnetic negative selection. Study-wide results and limits: Patients who began taking nivolumab under 1 year after ASCT were left out. Healthy donors reportedly exceeded newly diagnosed patients in baseline TCR diversity. The study found complete responders had baseline diversity similar to newly diagnosed patients.

The rearrangement uses TRBV11-1 and TRBJ1-4, with TRBD1 as a possible D gene (5 bases). The receptor comes from a human donor with classical Hodgkin lymphoma. The specimen comprised CD8+ T cells from blood, sampled at baseline. CDR3 protein: CASSSVGANEKLFF. Here the CDR3 DNA reads TGTGCCAGCAGCTCTGTGGGGGCTAATGAAAAACTGTTTTTT.